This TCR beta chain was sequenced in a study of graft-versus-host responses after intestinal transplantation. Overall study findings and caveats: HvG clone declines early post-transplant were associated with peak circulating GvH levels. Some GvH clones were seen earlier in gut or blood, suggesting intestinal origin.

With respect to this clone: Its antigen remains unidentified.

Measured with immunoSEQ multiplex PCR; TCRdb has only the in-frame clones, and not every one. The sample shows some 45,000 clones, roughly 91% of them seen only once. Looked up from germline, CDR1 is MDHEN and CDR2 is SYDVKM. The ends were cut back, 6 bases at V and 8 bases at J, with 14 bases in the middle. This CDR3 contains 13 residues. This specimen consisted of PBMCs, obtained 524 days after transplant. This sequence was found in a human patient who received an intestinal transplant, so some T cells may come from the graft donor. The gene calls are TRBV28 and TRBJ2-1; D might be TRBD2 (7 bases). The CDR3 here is CASRKGGRDEQFF. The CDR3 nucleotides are TGTGCCAGCAGGAAGGGGGGGCGCGATGAGCAGTTCTTC. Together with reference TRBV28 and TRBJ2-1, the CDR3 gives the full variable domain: DVKVTQSSRYLVKRTGEKVFLECVQDMDHENMFWYRQDPGLGLRLIYFSYDVKMKEKGDIPEGYSVSREKKERFSLILESASTNQTSMYLCASRKGGRDEQFFGPGTRLTVL.